The 9 T cell receptor beta chains listed next were all sequenced from one sample in a study of spatial heterogeneity in lung cancer. These receptors have no identified antigens. Documented time point: sample taken at primary tumor resection. Study-level results: In tumors, expanded intratumoral alpha and beta TCR counts tracked mutation counts.

From the 5' RACE reads, TCRdb called clonotypes with MiXCR, one entry per CDR3 protein. This table has over 4,000 distinct CDR3 sequences, roughly 6% appearing once. The specimen was lung tumor tissue, collected at surgery. Receptors were obtained from a male donor with early-stage non-small cell lung cancer.

In its sample, this clonotype is medium-sized. The chain recombines TRBV7-2 with TRBJ2-5; 11 nucleotides match TRBD2. Germline V gives CDR1 SGHTA, CDR2 FQGNSA. V dropped 3 bases and J dropped 2; count of bases not matched to a gene: 5. The CDR3 length is 16 residues. The CDR3 coding sequence is TGTGCCAGCAGCTTGCTAGCGGGGGGAGGGCAAGAGACCCAGTACTTC. Amino acid sequence: CASSLLAGGGQETQYF.

The CDR3 nucleotides are TGTGCCAGCAGTTACCGCAGGGAAGGCTATGGCTACACCTTC. Encoded protein: CASSYRREGYGYTF. The chain is built from TRBV6-2 or TRBV6-3 and TRBJ1-2, with D perhaps TRBD1 (5 bases). CDR3 length: 14 amino acids. Germline V gene sequence: CDR1 MNHEY, CDR2 SVGEGT. Trimming pared 2 bases from V and 4 bases from J, leaving 11 bases between.

This clonotype ranks as medium-sized. The V gene is TRBV23-1, the J gene TRBJ2-7; D not resolved. TRBV23-1 is identified as an open reading frame with a role that is uncertain. The CDR3 covers 17 residues. The V end was cut by 4 bases, the J end by 3 bases, with 22 bases between. In DNA, the CDR3 is TGCGCCAGCAGTCTTTCCCTGAGTCACGGCCCCCACTACGAGCAGTACTTC. Translated: CASSLSLSHGPHYEQYF.

There are a few counts of this clonotype. The chain links TRBV20-1 to TRBJ2-6; TRBD1 aligns across 7 bases. V gave up 6 bases and J gave up 2 bases; unmatched junction bases: 7. There are 15 residues in the CDR3. Germline V CDR1 and CDR2: DFQATT, SNEGSKA (reference sequence). CDR3 loop: CSAPEGGPGANVLTF. The CDR3 bases are TGCAGTGCCCCCGAAGGGGGCCCTGGGGCCAACGTCCTGACTTTC.

This clonotype is labeled medium-sized (0.01 to 0.1%). V is TRBV5-6 and J is TRBJ1-5; no firm D call. CDR1 is SGHDT and CDR2 is YYEEEE in the germline V gene. There are 16 residues in the CDR3. Trimming took off 0 bases at V and 0 bases at J, with 10 bases between the two ends. In DNA form, the CDR3 reads TGTGCCAGCAGCTTGGGGGTCAGTTTTAGCAATCAGCCCCAGCATTTT. It translates to CASSLGVSFSNQPQHF.

By sample share, this clonotype is medium-sized. The chain uses TRBV12-3 or TRBV12-4 and TRBJ2-3; a weak D match, TRBD1 (6 bases). V was pared by 6 bases and J by 3 bases, with 13 bases between. The CDR3 has 14 amino acids. The CDR3 protein is CASSEIQGTDTQYF. As DNA, the CDR3 is TGTGCCAGCAGCGAAATACAGGGTACAGATACGCAGTATTTT.

This clonotype was recorded many times. The chain uses TRBV20-1 and TRBJ1-1; TRBD1 is a possible D gene (5 bases). V was pared by 3 bases and J by 6 bases, with 14 bases between. The CDR3 covers 13 residues. Germline CDR1 and CDR2: DFQATT and SNEGSKA (reference sequence). The CDR3 protein is CSASGQGLPEAFF. The CDR3 DNA reads as TGCAGTGCTAGTGGGCAGGGACTTCCTGAAGCTTTCTTT.

To note about this clonotype: A junction boundary mismatches the germline segment, possibly from a read error. This chain connects TRBV7-7 to TRBJ2-5, with D possibly matching TRBD2 (6 bases). Germline CDR1 SSHAT, CDR2 FNYEAQ (reference sequence). There are 14 residues in the CDR3. CDR3 DNA sequence: TGTGCTAGCAGCTTAGTCCGGGGGCAAGAGACCCAGTACTTC. Its translation is CASSLVRGQETQYF.

In this sample, this clonotype is medium-sized. The V gene is TRBV27, the J gene TRBJ2-7, with 7 bases fitting TRBD1. CDR3 length: 14 amino acids. After removal of 3 bases from V and 6 bases from J, the junction contained 8 bases not matched to a gene. CDR1 is MNHEY and CDR2 is SMNVEV in the germline V gene (reference sequence). CDR3 nucleotide sequence: TGTGCCAGCAGTTTGGGACCGACAGGGATCGAGCAGTACTTC. Amino acids: CASSLGPTGIEQYF.